Below, 21 T cell receptor beta chains from the same sample are listed, as sequenced in a study of cytomegalovirus exposure and HLA in healthy donors. Sequenced by immunoSEQ multiplex PCR; TCRdb stores in-frame clones only, minus some. The sample includes 150,000 to 200,000 clones, roughly 86% of them seen just once. Sequences were obtained from PBMCs. These receptors were obtained from a man between 18 and 35 years old in good health and CMV-seropositive.

V gene TRBV29-1 combines with J gene TRBJ2-3; 14 bases are a match to TRBD2. This CDR3 comprises 15 residues. Germline assignment: CDR1 SQVTM and CDR2 ANQGSEA. V trimming: 4 bases; J trimming: 3 bases; junction bases outside the gene matches: 3. The CDR3 region is CSVAGLAGVTDTQYF. In DNA, the CDR3 is TGCAGCGTTGCGGGACTAGCGGGAGTTACAGATACGCAGTATTTT.

V and J are TRBV29-1 and TRBJ2-7, with TRBD1 matching over 10 bases. Germline V gene lookup returns CDR1 SQVTM and CDR2 ANQGSEA. CDR3 length: 15 amino acids. Trimming at V came to 6 bases and at J to 6 bases, leaving 14 bases not matched to a gene. As DNA, the CDR3 is TGCAGCGTCCTCTCTGGCCGGGACAGGGGAAGCGAGCAGTACTTC. Its translation is CSVLSGRDRGSEQYF.

The genes are TRBV5-1 and TRBJ2-5; tentatively, D is TRBD2 (6 bases). The CDR3 consists of 15 residues. Trimming shortened V by 0 bases and J by 4 bases, and 13 bases separated the two germline ends. Germline V gene lookup returns CDR1 SGHRS and CDR2 YFSETQ. The CDR3 is CASSLAGAGGETQYF. Here the CDR3 DNA reads TGCGCCAGCAGCTTGGCCGGGGCCGGGGGAGAGACCCAGTACTTC.

The chain is built from TRBV30 and TRBJ2-3; D remains ambiguous. The CDR3 contains 13 residues. CDR1 and CDR2 (germline): GTSNPN, SVGIG (reference sequence). V lost 0 bases, J lost 6 bases, and 10 bases lay in between. This CDR3 reads CAWSVLSRDTQYF. The CDR3 DNA reads as TGTGCCTGGAGTGTACTATCGAGGGATACGCAGTATTTT.

The J gene is TRBJ2-3, the V gene TRBV18; D not certain. The CDR3 spans 15 residues. Germline V gene data show CDR1 as KGHSH and CDR2 as LQKENI. V lost 3 bases and J lost 2, with 12 bases in between. In DNA, the CDR3 is TGTGCCAGCTCACCCCGACAAACATACACAGATACGCAGTATTTT. Translating gives CASSPRQTYTDTQYF.

This chain connects TRBV18 to TRBJ1-1; TRBD1 agrees at 8 bases. The CDR3 covers 14 residues. V shed 3 bases, J shed 6 bases, and the junction held 6 bases outside the gene matches. Per the germline V gene, CDR1 is KGHSH and CDR2 is LQKENI. DNA of the CDR3: TGTGCCAGCTCACCTGCACCGGGACAGGCTGAAGCTTTCTTT. This gives the protein CASSPAPGQAEAFF.

V is TRBV7-3 and J is TRBJ2-3, with 9 bases identical to TRBD1. The CDR3 runs 18 residues. Germline values: CDR1 SGHTA, CDR2 FQGTGA. The junction had 13 bases not matched to a gene; V was cut back by 5 bases and J by 1 base. The CDR3 here is CASSETGQGLGGTDTQYF. CDR3 bases: TGTGCCAGCAGCGAGACCGGACAGGGGTTGGGCGGCACAGATACGCAGTATTTT.

The J gene is TRBJ2-2, the V gene TRBV7-6; 7 nucleotides line up with TRBD1. Germline CDR1 is SGHVS and CDR2 is FNYEAQ. The trim removed 1 base at V and 4 bases at J, leaving 12 bases unmatched. The CDR3 runs to 18 residues. Here the CDR3 reads CASSLVTPTGSFTGELFF. The CDR3, as DNA: TGTGCCAGCAGCTTAGTCACACCGACAGGGAGTTTCACCGGGGAGCTGTTTTTT.

The chain couples TRBV7-2 to TRBJ2-7, with 7 bases that match TRBD2. In germline, CDR1 is SGHTA, CDR2 FQGNSA. V trimming: 4 bases; J trimming: 7 bases; junction bases outside the gene matches: 10. The CDR3 loop spans 14 amino acids. DNA for the CDR3: TGTGCCAGCAGCTCGGGTTGGGGGGGTCGAGAGCAGTACTTC. This sequence encodes CASSSGWGGREQYF. The full variable domain, rest sourced from reference TRBV7-2 and TRBJ2-7, is GAGVSQSPSNKVTEKGKDVELRCDPISGHTALYWYRQSLGQGLEFLIYFQGNSAPDKSGLPSDRFSAERTGGSVSTLTIQRTQQEDSAVYLCASSSGWGGREQYFGPGTRLTVT.

The chain couples TRBV2 to TRBJ2-1; 13 positions agree with TRBD2. Germline V lookup: CDR1 SNHLY, CDR2 FYNNEI. Germline trimming cut 6 bases from V and 9 bases from J; bases unmatched to any gene: 11. The CDR3 loop spans 16 amino acids. The CDR3 sequence: CASRALGLAGVTEQFF. The DNA of the CDR3 is TGTGCCAGCAGAGCCCTCGGACTAGCGGGAGTGACTGAGCAGTTCTTC.

The rearrangement uses TRBV4-1 and TRBJ2-7, with 9 bases matching TRBD2. The CDR3 has 16 residues. CDR1 and CDR2 (germline): MGHRA, YSYEKL. J gave up 1 base and V 0 bases, and 4 bases lay outside the gene matches. CDR3 DNA sequence: TGCGCCAGCAGCCAAGAGGGCGGGAGGGCTTCCTACGAGCAGTACTTC. This codes for CASSQEGGRASYEQYF.

The chain is built from TRBV4-1 and TRBJ2-7, with unresolved D. V lost 1 base, J lost 7 bases, and 11 bases lay in between. From germline, CDR1 is MGHRA and CDR2 YSYEKL. The CDR3 contains 13 residues. The CDR3 region is CASSQGGSREQYF. CDR3 DNA sequence: TGCGCCAGCAGCCAAGGAGGCAGTAGAGAGCAGTACTTC.

The chain employs TRBV27 and TRBJ2-5; 7 bases map to TRBD2. The germline CDR1 and CDR2 sequences are MNHEY and SMNVEV (reference sequence). This CDR3 region has 14 residues. V was pared by 3 bases and J by 4 bases, with 5 bases of the junction left unmatched. This CDR3 reads CASSFQAGRETQYF. In nucleotides, the CDR3 is TGTGCCAGCAGTTTCCAAGCGGGAAGAGAGACCCAGTACTTC.

The chain combines TRBV5-1 with TRBJ1-1; TRBD1 matches 10 bases. With 0 bases clipped from V and 0 bases from J, the junction kept 8 bases outside the gene matches. CDR3 length: 18 amino acids. Germline V gene data show CDR1 as SGHRS and CDR2 as YFSETQ. The CDR3: CASSLAGTGAAMNTEAFF. The CDR3 coding sequence is TGCGCCAGCAGCTTGGCCGGGACAGGGGCAGCTATGAACACTGAAGCTTTCTTT.

Notes on this clone: One junction end does not reproduce the germline sequence, and a read error may be involved. J is TRBJ2-1 and V is TRBV11-2; D gene uncertain. This CDR3 is 13 amino acids long. Germline CDR1 is SGHAT and CDR2 is FQNNGV. CDR3 in amino acids: CASSLETHNEQFF. Written as DNA, the CDR3 is TGTGCCAGCAGTTTAGAAACACACAATGAGCAGTTCTTC.

The chain carries TRBV28 and TRBJ1-3; D possibly corresponds to TRBD1 (5 bases). The CDR3 runs to 14 residues. V was shortened by 6 bases and J by 1 base, with 10 bases between the two germline ends. The germline gives CDR1 MDHEN, CDR2 SYDVKM. The CDR3 DNA reads as TGTGCCAGCAGCATACAGGTTTCTGGAAACACCATATATTTT. Translation: CASSIQVSGNTIYF.

CDR3 residues: CASRLTRLGNIQYF. Here the CDR3 DNA reads TGTGCCAGCAGGCTGACTAGGTTAGGGAACATTCAGTACTTC. This rearrangement joins TRBV6-5 to TRBJ2-4; maybe TRBD2 (6 bases). Germline assignment: CDR1 MNHEY and CDR2 SVGAGI. Deletions cut 6 bases from V and 7 bases from J, with 16 bases between. CDR3 length: 14 amino acids.

V usage is TRBV2 and J usage is TRBJ1-1, with TRBD1 identical over 8 bases. The V segment lost 8 bases and the J segment 6 bases; nucleotides outside the gene matches: 20. This CDR3 is built from 17 residues. From germline, CDR1 is SNHLY and CDR2 FYNNEI. DNA for the CDR3: TGTGCCAGCTCCGATCAGGGGGCGCGACCCCGTTTGGCTGAAGCTTTCTTT. Translating gives CASSDQGARPRLAEAFF.

The CDR3 DNA follows: TGTGCCAGCAGTGTTAGAGGGATAAGGACGGGCACCGGGGAGCTGTTTTTT. It is translated as CASSVRGIRTGTGELFF. This chain links TRBV28 with TRBJ2-2, with a possible D match to TRBD2 (5 bases). This CDR3 contains 17 residues. Germline V gene lookup returns CDR1 MDHEN and CDR2 SYDVKM. V gave up 5 bases and J gave up 4 bases, with 20 bases separating them. Complete variable domain (other parts from reference TRBV28 and TRBJ2-2): DVKVTQSSRYLVKRTGEKVFLECVQDMDHENMFWYRQDPGLGLRLIYFSYDVKMKEKGDIPEGYSVSREKKERFSLILESASTNQTSMYLCASSVRGIRTGTGELFFGEGSRLTVL.

V usage is TRBV4-1 and J usage is TRBJ2-7, with D possibly TRBD1 on 6 matching bases. Trimming took 0 bases from V and 5 from J, leaving 11 bases between them. The CDR3 has 14 amino acids. Looked up from germline, CDR1 is MGHRA and CDR2 is YSYEKL. In DNA form, the CDR3 reads TGCGCCAGCAGCCAAGATAGGGGGAGCAACGAGCAGTACTTC. Residues: CASSQDRGSNEQYF.

The V and J genes are TRBV6-6 and TRBJ1-4; TRBD1 matches 9 bases. The trim removed 8 bases at V and 4 bases at J, leaving 2 bases unmatched. The length of the CDR3 is 13 residues. Germline CDR1 reads MNHNY; CDR2 reads SVGAGI (reference sequence). The CDR3 DNA reads as TGTGCCAGCGACAGGGGGGGTAATGAAAAACTGTTTTTT. Protein: CASDRGGNEKLFF.